This T cell receptor (beta chain) was documented in a study of cytomegalovirus exposure and HLA in healthy donors. Study-wide results and caveats: Later on, analysis showed that most CMV-associated TCR beta chains appeared to be HLA-restricted. Many donors carried some public TCRs, although rarity characterized most TCR sequences. An assumption of roughly uniform sequencing depth across donors underlay the presence/absence analyses.

In this sample, this clone turned up a few times. Its antigen is not known. The donors were healthy bone marrow donors. PCR used 60 Vbeta primers and 13 Jbeta primers. Sequenced by immunoSEQ multiplex PCR; TCRdb stores in-frame clones only, minus some. This sample yields nearly 95,000 clones, of which around 8% are seen a single time; about 2.3% belongs to the top ten. This CDR3 region has 13 residues. The V gene's germline CDR1 is MNHEY and CDR2 SMNVEV (reference sequence). Trimming took 3 bases from V and 6 from J, leaving 11 bases between them. The sequence derives from a man aged 45-60 years in good health and CMV-seronegative. Sequenced: PBMCs. The chain employs TRBV27 and TRBJ1-1; D is ambiguous. The CDR3: CASSFSLAAEAFF. The CDR3 nucleotides read TGTGCCAGCAGTTTTAGTTTAGCAGCTGAAGCTTTCTTT.